These 24 T cell receptor beta chains were all obtained from the same sample, sequenced in a study of Tregs in tolerant kidney transplant recipients. Recipients received nonmyeloablative bone marrow transplants from related graft donors, with transient mixed chimerism. Assay: immunoSEQ multiplex PCR; the TCRdb copy retains only in-frame clones and omits some. Among about 81,000 clones listed, roughly nine tenths were seen once. The sequencing used CD4+ T cells from blood (PBMCs), collected 24 months after the transplant. These receptors all stem from a human patient who received a combined kidney and bone marrow transplant. The T cells may come from the graft donor.

This clone was counted once. One junction end does not reproduce the germline sequence, and a read error may be involved. The V gene is TRBV10-3, the J gene TRBJ2-5, with 8 positions matching TRBD2. The V gene's germline CDR1 is ENHRY and CDR2 SYGVKD. The CDR3 runs 15 residues. CDR3 residues: CAINERGSRVETQYF. CDR3 sequence (DNA): TGTGCCATCAATGAGCGGGGGTCCAGGGTAGAGACCCAGTACTTC.

The chain is built from TRBV19 and TRBJ2-7; maybe TRBD2 (5 bases). Deletions cut 0 bases from V and 0 bases from J, with 9 bases between. The V gene's germline CDR1 is LNHDA and CDR2 SQIVND (reference sequence). CDR3 length equals 15 residues. Here the CDR3 DNA reads TGTGCCAGTAGTATAGAGCGGGTTAGCTCCTACGAGCAGTACTTC. This encodes CASSIERVSSYEQYF.

The chain couples TRBV11-3 to TRBJ2-7; D might be TRBD1 (5 bases). V shed 5 bases and J shed 5 bases, with 19 bases lying between them. From germline, CDR1 is SGHNT and CDR2 YENEEA. The CDR3 is 15 amino acids. The chain's CDR3 is CASSRLAGMFDEQYF. In DNA form, the CDR3 reads TGTGCCAGCAGCCGTTTGGCAGGGATGTTCGACGAGCAGTACTTC. Filled out from reference TRBV11-3 and TRBJ2-7, the complete variable domain reads EAGVVQSPRYKIIEKKQPVAFWCNPISGHNTLYWYLQNLGQGPELLIRYENEEAVDDSQLPKDRFSAERLKGVDSTLKIQPAELGDSAVYLCASSRLAGMFDEQYFGPGTRLTVT.

This clone was counted a single time. This sequence joins TRBV2 and TRBJ1-2; a weak D match, TRBD1 (5 bases). V was pared by 3 bases and J by 7 bases, with 12 bases between. Germline V CDR1 and CDR2: SNHLY, FYNNEI. This CDR3 is 13 amino acids long. CDR3 DNA: TGTGCCAGCAGTGATTACCCAGGGTCTGGCTACACCTTC. This sequence encodes CASSDYPGSGYTF.

The CDR3 is CASSYLDSYGYTF. The CDR3 region has the DNA TGTGCCAGCAGTTACTTGGACAGTTATGGCTACACCTTC. The rearrangement links TRBV6-5 to TRBJ1-2; a possible D gene is TRBD1 (6 bases). V was shortened by 1 base and J by 5 bases, with 8 bases between the two germline ends. CDR1 is MNHEY and CDR2 is SVGAGI in the germline V gene. The CDR3 covers 13 residues.

The chain carries TRBV6-5 and TRBJ2-2; the D is unclear. Trimming took off 1 base at V and 4 bases at J, with 10 bases between the two ends. This CDR3 has 15 residues. Germline values: CDR1 MNHEY, CDR2 SVGAGI. CDR3: CASSYLARSTGELFF. Here the CDR3 DNA reads TGTGCCAGCAGTTACTTGGCTAGGTCCACCGGGGAGCTGTTTTTT.

This chain links TRBV7-8 with TRBJ1-2; weak D call: TRBD1 (6 bases). The length of the CDR3 is 15 residues. The V gene lost 0 bases and the J gene lost 4 bases, with 12 bases spanning the gap. Germline V gene lookup returns CDR1 SGHVS and CDR2 FQNEAQ. CDR3 residues: CASSLARTGIYGYTF. The DNA for the CDR3 is TGTGCCAGCAGCTTAGCTCGCACAGGGATCTATGGCTACACCTTC.

The rearrangement joins TRBV10-3 to TRBJ2-3; 9 nucleotides match TRBD2. CDR1 ENHRY and CDR2 SYGVKD come from the germline V gene. CDR3 size: 16 residues. V was clipped by 8 bases and J by 1 base; unmatched bases: 10. CDR3: CAISIGGGAGTDTQYF. The DNA for the CDR3 is TGTGCCATCTCAATTGGCGGGGGGGCGGGCACAGATACGCAGTATTTT.

J is TRBJ2-2 and V is TRBV7-3; 7 bases fit TRBD1. V lost 9 bases to trimming and J lost 4 bases; unmatched junction nucleotides: 5. The germline V gene encodes CDR1 SGHTA and CDR2 FQGTGA. The CDR3 is 13 amino acids. The CDR3 coding sequence is TGTGCCAGTAATCCAGGGGGCACCGGGGAGCTGTTTTTT. It encodes CASNPGGTGELFF. The whole variable domain, filled in from reference TRBV7-3 and TRBJ2-2, reads GAGVSQTPSNKVTEKGKYVELRCDPISGHTALYWYRQSLGQGPEFLIYFQGTGAADDSGLPNDRFFAVRPEGSVSTLKIQRTERGDSAVYLCASNPGGTGELFFGEGSRLTVL.

Concerning this clone itself: Since no conserved phenylalanine or tryptophan closes the CDR3, a read error is the likely cause. The limits of the CDR3 on the DNA are not certain, so only TCRdb's listed CDR3 is given. This chain's CDR3 is CASSLIPRGDPVL. V gene TRBV6-5 combines with J gene TRBJ2-7; whether TRBD2, the table's D call, matches the DNA was not checked. CDR1 is MNHEY, CDR2 SVGAGI, per germline. Inclusive of both ends, the CDR3 amounts to 13 amino acids.

The chain recombines TRBV6-4 with TRBJ2-1; no reliable D call. This CDR3 contains 13 residues. Germline values: CDR1 MRHNA, CDR2 SNTAGT. V dropped 4 bases and J dropped 7 bases, with 11 bases sitting between them. CDR3 DNA: TGTGCCAGCAGTGCCCACGAGTGGAATGAGCAGTTCTTC. This gives the protein CASSAHEWNEQFF.

The J gene is TRBJ1-2, the V gene TRBV11-2, with D maybe TRBD1 (6 bases). This CDR3 has 14 residues. V was shortened by 4 bases and J by 4 bases, with 13 bases between the two germline ends. Germline V gene data show CDR1 as SGHAT and CDR2 as FQNNGV. CDR3 DNA sequence: TGTGCCAGCAGCTCCATTTCGGACAGCTATGGCTACACCTTC. Translated: CASSSISDSYGYTF.

The chain employs TRBV7-8 and TRBJ1-4; 8 bases fit TRBD1. The germline V gene encodes CDR1 SGHVS and CDR2 FQNEAQ. V lost 5 bases to trimming and J lost 5 bases; unmatched junction nucleotides: 13. This CDR3 is 17 amino acids long. CDR3 sequence: CASSQLGSGTGNEKLFF. CDR3 DNA: TGTGCCAGCAGCCAATTGGGCTCCGGGACAGGAAATGAAAAACTGTTTTTT.

The chain carries TRBV5-1 and TRBJ1-1; D is uncertain. V was cut by 1 base and J by 2 bases, with 15 bases left in between. This CDR3 region has 16 residues. Germline assignment: CDR1 SGHRS and CDR2 YFSETQ. In nucleotides, the CDR3 is TGCGCCAGCAGCTTGAAGTTCGGGTCGGGAAACACTGAAGCTTTCTTT. As protein: CASSLKFGSGNTEAFF.

The chain carries TRBV11-2 and TRBJ2-5; tentative D call: TRBD2 (7 bases). Germline loops: CDR1 SGHAT, CDR2 FQNNGV. The CDR3 totals 15 residues. V dropped 2 bases and J dropped 4 bases, with 14 bases sitting between them. The CDR3 spells CASSLRGGHGETQYF. CDR3 nucleotides: TGTGCCAGCAGCTTAAGGGGGGGGCACGGAGAGACCCAGTACTTC.

This chain joins TRBV4-2 and TRBJ2-7, with 8 positions matching TRBD2. Germline values: CDR1 LGHNA, CDR2 YNFKEQ. CDR3 size: 15 residues. V shed 4 bases, J shed 1 base, and the junction held 6 bases outside the gene matches. The CDR3 loop reads CASSRQRGRSYEQYF. Written as DNA, the CDR3 is TGTGCCAGCAGCCGGCAGCGGGGGAGATCCTACGAGCAGTACTTC.

This sequence joins TRBV5-1 and TRBJ2-3; 9 bases agree with TRBD1. CDR3 length equals 16 residues. With V trimmed by 3 bases and J by 3 bases, 8 bases remained unmatched. CDR1 and CDR2 (germline): SGHRS, YFSETQ. CDR3 loop: CASSYPRDRVTDTQYF. CDR3 bases: TGCGCCAGCAGCTACCCCCGGGACAGGGTGACAGATACGCAGTATTTT.

The chain couples TRBV29-1 to TRBJ2-4, with a tentative D call TRBD1 (6 bases). The V and J ends lost 5 bases and 8 bases respectively, with 16 bases between them. CDR3 length: 13 residues. CDR1 and CDR2 from the germline V gene are SQVTM and ANQGSEA. The CDR3 loop is CSVPGDPRDIQYF. As DNA, the CDR3 is TGCAGCGTTCCAGGGGACCCAAGGGACATTCAGTACTTC.

V usage is TRBV2 and J usage is TRBJ2-7, with 7 bases that match TRBD1. The CDR3 consists of 14 residues. Germline lookup yields CDR1 SNHLY and CDR2 FYNNEI. V was clipped by 6 bases and J by 0 bases; unmatched bases: 5. CDR3 sequence reads: CASSDRVNSYEQYF. The DNA of the CDR3 is TGTGCCAGCAGCGACAGGGTGAACTCCTACGAGCAGTACTTC.

This clone has just one count. The rearrangement joins TRBV7-9 to TRBJ1-2; tentative D call: TRBD1 (6 bases). In germline, CDR1 is SEHNR, CDR2 FQNEAQ (reference sequence). V lost 2 bases, J lost 1 base, and 17 bases lay in between. This CDR3 spans 17 amino acids. In DNA, the CDR3 is TGTGCCAGCAGCTTATACGTGGGTCAGGGGATTAACTATGGCTACACCTTC. This gives the protein CASSLYVGQGINYGYTF.

V and J are TRBV5-8 and TRBJ1-5, with D unclear. V was pared by 0 bases and J by 4 bases, with 8 bases between. Germline V gene lookup returns CDR1 SGHTS and CDR2 YDEGEE. The CDR3 covers 14 residues. In DNA, the CDR3 is TGTGCCAGCAGCTTGGGTATGAGAAATCAGCCCCAGCATTTT. Translated: CASSLGMRNQPQHF.

CDR3 in amino acids: CASSSPGIGNSPLHF. CDR3 bases: TGTGCCAGCAGTTCGCCGGGTATTGGGAATTCACCCCTCCACTTT. This chain links TRBV28 with TRBJ1-6; D call uncertain. Trimming removed 4 bases at V and 7 bases at J, with 14 bases between. CDR3 size: 15 residues. Germline V CDR1 and CDR2: MDHEN, SYDVKM.

The gene calls are TRBV10-3 and TRBJ1-5; 9 nucleotides line up with TRBD1. Germline V gene data show CDR1 as ENHRY and CDR2 as SYGVKD. The trim removed 2 bases at V and 0 bases at J, leaving 2 bases unmatched. The CDR3 contains 16 residues. The CDR3 coding sequence is TGTGCCATCAGTGAGGGGGACAGGGCTAGCAATCAGCCCCAGCATTTT. Protein product: CAISEGDRASNQPQHF.

The V and J genes are TRBV13 and TRBJ2-7; 8 bases map to TRBD2. V shed 2 bases, J shed 1 base, and the junction held 10 bases outside the gene matches. There are 17 residues in the CDR3. Germline-derived CDR1 and CDR2 are PRHDT and FYEKMQ (reference sequence). CDR3 region: CASSLTAMGGRSYEQYF. For the CDR3, the DNA is TGTGCCAGCAGCTTAACGGCCATGGGCGGGAGGTCCTACGAGCAGTACTTC.